This entry features one T cell receptor beta chain sequence. This clonotype was counted a few times. Its target antigen remains unknown. Per-nucleotide qualities are absent, and no much larger clonotype sits a single base away. The sample originates from a study of response to subunit inactivated influenza vaccine (dated by TCRdb to 2017 to 2018). Background on the whole study: To follow how T cells responded to a trivalent subunit inactivated influenza vaccine, the researchers relied on deep quantitative profiling of the T cell receptor repertoire.

Libraries were built with RT-PCR. Sequencing instrument: Illumina HiSeq 2500. TCRdb trimmed public reads at Q25 via fastp, called clones via MiXCR and kept in-frame beta chains. A single entry per CDR3 protein holds the most common genes and DNA from its merged rows. The sample table lists around 530,000 distinct CDR3 sequences, approximately 15% of them with a count of one. Clones ranked in the top ten supply about 3% of the sample. General study outcomes and caveats: According to the authors, only a limited number of new T cells may be recruited by each seasonal influenza vaccination.

The CDR3 goes from the cysteine to the phenylalanine over 15 residues. Just CDR3 DNA is preserved here, 45 bases in frame from base 1. CDR1 DFQATT and CDR2 SNEGSKA were looked up in the germline V gene (reference sequence). The V end loses 3 bases and the J end loses 0 bases, and a stretch of 12 bases separates them. The material sequenced was CD4+ T cells sorted from PBMCs, taken around 25 months after vaccination. The sequence is built from TRBV20-1 and TRBJ2-1; TRBD1 is a possible D gene, resting on 6 matching bases. The TCR was taken from a man aged 50-75 years who received an inactivated influenza vaccine. Donor details come from another sample of the same person, matched by shared clones. The CDR3 region has the sequence CSASEGTSSYNEQFF. The nucleotide sequence reads as follows: TGCAGTGCTAGTGAGGGGACAAGCTCCTACAATGAGCAGTTCTTC.